Following are 30 T cell receptor beta chains from one sample sequenced in a study of CD8 T cells in Susac syndrome. An input of roughly 0.45 to 1 ug of RNA was subjected to reverse transcription using random hexamers. TCRdb re-called the immunoSEQ multiplex PCR reads through MiXCR, storing one row per CDR3 protein. The sample yields about 300,000 distinct CDR3 sequences, roughly 90% seen once. The specimen was CD8+ T cells from PBMCs. These receptors came from a human donor with multiple sclerosis.

The J gene is TRBJ2-7, the V gene TRBV10-3, with a possible D match to TRBD2 (6 bases). The CDR3 is 14 amino acids. CDR1 and CDR2 from the germline V gene are ENHRY and SYGVKD. Trimming took off 0 bases at V and 5 bases at J, with 11 bases between the two ends. CDR3 DNA sequence: TGTGCCATCAGTGAGTCACTAGCAACCAACGAGCAGTACTTC. Protein sequence: CAISESLATNEQYF.

CDR3 DNA: TGCGCCAGCAGCCAAGGACAGGGGGACTACGAGCAGTACTTC. Residues: CASSQGQGDYEQYF. The J gene is TRBJ2-7, the V gene TRBV4-3; 9 nucleotides match TRBD1. Germline assignment: CDR1 LGHNA and CDR2 YSLEER. The trim removed 1 base at V and 3 bases at J, leaving 1 base unmatched. This CDR3 has 14 residues.

The rearrangement links TRBV7-2 to TRBJ1-1, with D perhaps TRBD1 (6 bases). This CDR3 is built from 15 residues. The germline V gene encodes CDR1 SGHTA and CDR2 FQGNSA. V lost 4 bases and J 4 bases, leaving 16 bases between the germline ends. DNA of the CDR3: TGTGCCAGCAGCTCATCTCTTACAGGGACCACTGAAGCTTTCTTT. Translated, it gives CASSSSLTGTTEAFF.

This clonotype was seen a handful of times. The junction departs from germline at one end; a sequencing error may be responsible. This rearrangement joins TRBV7-2 to TRBJ2-1; D unclear. The germline V gene has CDR1 SGHTA and CDR2 FQGNSA. The CDR3 spans 11 residues. CDR3 sequence (DNA): TGTGCCAGCAGCTCCTTCAATGAGCAGTTCTTC. Amino acids: CASSSFNEQFF.

This clonotype was recorded many times. This chain uses TRBV6-1 with TRBJ2-3, with TRBD2 identical over 7 bases. J was trimmed by 4 bases and V by 3 bases; bases with no gene match: 10. The germline gives CDR1 MNHNS, CDR2 SASEGT. The length of the CDR3 is 16 residues. CDR3 in DNA: TGTGCCAGCAGTGACGGCGGGGCTAGCGGTGCAGATACGCAGTATTTT. It specifies CASSDGGASGADTQYF.

A few counts support this clonotype. The chain is built from TRBV6-5 and TRBJ2-5; 10 nucleotides line up with TRBD2. This CDR3 spans 12 amino acids. V shed 9 bases and J 4 bases; nucleotides not matched to a gene: 2. The germline gives CDR1 MNHEY, CDR2 SVGAGI. For the CDR3, the DNA is TGTGCCAGTCGACTAGCGGGAGAGACCCAGTACTTC. This sequence encodes CASRLAGETQYF.

This chain links TRBV30 with TRBJ1-2; TRBD1 might be the D (6 bases). In germline, CDR1 is GTSNPN, CDR2 SVGIG (reference sequence). V gave up 2 bases and J gave up 8 bases, with 15 bases separating them. CDR3 length: 13 amino acids. In nucleotides, the CDR3 is TGTGCCTGGAGTCCGGGACCTGGGGGCGGCTACACCTTC. This encodes CAWSPGPGGGYTF.

The chain carries TRBV12-3 or TRBV12-4 and TRBJ2-1, with TRBD2 matching 9 bases. Trimming removed 6 bases from V and 3 bases from J; junction bases left unmatched: 6. CDR3 size: 15 residues. CDR3 DNA: TGTGCCAGCAGCCAGGGCGGGAGGGGCTACAATGAGCAGTTCTTC. It codes for CASSQGGRGYNEQFF.

The V gene is TRBV20-1, the J gene TRBJ2-1, with 7 bases identical to TRBD1. J was trimmed by 4 bases and V by 3 bases; bases with no gene match: 6. CDR1 is DFQATT, CDR2 SNEGSKA, per germline (reference sequence). The CDR3 sequence is 14 residues long. The CDR3 DNA follows: TGCAGTGCTAGGACAGGGTTTGAGTACAATGAGCAGTTCTTC. Protein: CSARTGFEYNEQFF.

The chain joins TRBV28 to TRBJ1-5; no firm D call. CDR1 is MDHEN and CDR2 is SYDVKM in the germline V gene. The CDR3 runs 16 residues. V lost 8 bases to trimming and J lost 1 base, with 18 bases between them. The CDR3 loop reads CASGSPHGGSNQPQHF. The CDR3 DNA reads as TGTGCCAGCGGATCTCCCCATGGCGGAAGCAATCAGCCCCAGCATTTT.

This clonotype appeared once. V gene TRBV6-2 or TRBV6-3 combines with J gene TRBJ2-5; no clear D. Germline V CDR1 and CDR2: MNHEY, SVGEGT. V lost 2 bases and J 0 bases, leaving 7 bases between the germline ends. The CDR3 consists of 14 residues. This chain's CDR3 is CASSYVSHQETQYF. The CDR3 DNA is TGTGCCAGCAGTTACGTTAGCCACCAAGAGACCCAGTACTTC.

The rearrangement links TRBV6-4 to TRBJ2-3; D might be TRBD1 (5 bases). Germline lookup yields CDR1 MRHNA and CDR2 SNTAGT. The V end was cut by 0 bases, the J end by 2 bases, with 12 bases between. The length of the CDR3 is 16 residues. The CDR3 reads CASSDSIRASTDTQYF. The CDR3 nucleotides are TGTGCCAGCAGTGACTCTATCAGGGCCTCCACAGATACGCAGTATTTT.

The V call is TRBV6-1, the J call TRBJ2-2, with unresolved D. CDR1 and CDR2 (germline): MNHNS, SASEGT. V was shortened by 2 bases and J by 5 bases, with 9 bases between the two germline ends. CDR3 length: 14 residues. The CDR3 here is CASSERWGTGELFF. The CDR3 DNA sequence: TGTGCCAGCAGTGAACGGTGGGGAACCGGGGAGCTGTTTTTT.

V gene TRBV7-6 combines with J gene TRBJ1-1; D is possibly TRBD1 (5 bases). Deletions cut 2 bases from V and 6 bases from J, with 7 bases between. The germline gives CDR1 SGHVS, CDR2 FNYEAQ. This CDR3 is built from 12 residues. CDR3 sequence (DNA): TGTGCCAGCAGCTTACAGGGAGCTGAAGCTTTCTTT. Translated, it gives CASSLQGAEAFF.

CDR3 sequence: CSVRNRDSPINPHGYTF. In DNA form, the CDR3 reads TGCAGTGTTAGGAACCGGGACAGCCCTATAAACCCTCATGGCTACACCTTC. This chain joins TRBV20-1 and TRBJ1-2; 7 bases agree with TRBD1. The V segment lost 7 bases and the J segment 6 bases; nucleotides outside the gene matches: 23. CDR3 length: 17 amino acids. Per the germline V gene, CDR1 is DFQATT and CDR2 is SNEGSKA (reference sequence).

The genes are TRBV9 and TRBJ2-2, with 12 bases fitting TRBD2. Germline CDR1 reads SGDLS; CDR2 reads YYNGEE. The CDR3 consists of 16 residues. V lost 0 bases and J lost 4; bases outside the gene matches: 1. The CDR3 is CASSVASGGATGELFF. The CDR3, as DNA: TGTGCCAGCAGCGTAGCTAGCGGGGGGGCCACCGGGGAGCTGTTTTTT.

This chain uses TRBV7-8 with TRBJ2-7; 7 nucleotides line up with TRBD2. The junction had 13 bases not matched to a gene; V was cut back by 5 bases and J by 0 bases. Germline CDR1 SGHVS, CDR2 FQNEAQ. CDR3 length: 17 residues. The CDR3 is CASSLLEEGLSSYEQYF. The CDR3 region has the DNA TGTGCCAGCAGCCTCCTAGAGGAGGGACTAAGCTCCTACGAGCAGTACTTC.

The V call is TRBV4-1, the J call TRBJ2-2; D is uncertain. Germline-derived CDR1 and CDR2 are MGHRA and YSYEKL. The CDR3 runs 15 residues. Deletions cut 0 bases from V and 0 bases from J, with 5 bases between. The DNA of the CDR3 is TGCGCCAGCAGCCAAGAGTGGACGAACACCGGGGAGCTGTTTTTT. Its translation: CASSQEWTNTGELFF.

The CDR3 DNA is TGCGCCAGCAGCCAAGGGAGAGAGCAGTACTTC. Encoded protein: CASSQGREQYF. This sequence joins TRBV4-1 and TRBJ2-7; no reliable D call. Deletions cut 1 base from V and 7 bases from J, with 5 bases between. From germline, CDR1 is MGHRA and CDR2 YSYEKL. The CDR3 has 11 residues.

The gene calls are TRBV2 and TRBJ2-1; 9 bases map to TRBD1. Germline V lookup: CDR1 SNHLY, CDR2 FYNNEI. This CDR3 spans 17 amino acids. The trim removed 2 bases at V and 7 bases at J, leaving 12 bases unmatched. CDR3 loop: CASSEFPGQGFRNEQFF. The CDR3 coding sequence is TGTGCCAGCAGTGAATTCCCGGGACAGGGTTTTAGGAATGAGCAGTTCTTC.

The chain uses TRBV18 and TRBJ2-4; 8 nucleotides align to TRBD1. The junction had 13 bases not matched to a gene; V was cut back by 1 base and J by 8 bases. The CDR3 loop spans 17 amino acids. CDR1 and CDR2 (germline): KGHSH, LQKENI. The CDR3 DNA follows: TGTGCCAGCTCACCACTCGACAGGGGCGTTTATTCGGACATTCAGTACTTC. This translates into CASSPLDRGVYSDIQYF.

J is TRBJ2-6 and V is TRBV19; TRBD1 agrees at 7 bases. The CDR3 is 15 amino acids. Germline V gives CDR1 LNHDA, CDR2 SQIVND (reference sequence). J gave up 2 bases and V 5 bases, and 3 bases lay outside the gene matches. CDR3 residues: CASSHDRAGANVLTF. CDR3 bases: TGTGCCAGTAGTCACGACAGGGCTGGGGCCAACGTCCTGACTTTC.

J is TRBJ1-1 and V is TRBV19; D not resolved. Per the germline V gene, CDR1 is LNHDA and CDR2 is SQIVND (reference sequence). CDR3 length: 16 residues. The V gene lost 2 bases and the J gene lost 1 base, with 14 bases spanning the gap. DNA of the CDR3: TGTGCCAGTAGTATAACCGCGTTACGGGGGAACACTGAAGCTTTCTTT. Its protein product is CASSITALRGNTEAFF.

The chain carries TRBV28 and TRBJ2-7; 12 nucleotides match TRBD2. J was trimmed by 7 bases and V by 5 bases; bases with no gene match: 12. The CDR3 is made up of 16 amino acids. Germline CDR1 MDHEN, CDR2 SYDVKM. CDR3 DNA: TGTGCCAGCAGTCTCCGGACTAGCGGGATGTCATGGGAGCAGTACTTC. Translating it yields CASSLRTSGMSWEQYF.

This clonotype appeared a few times. V usage is TRBV4-1 and J usage is TRBJ1-3, with TRBD1 matching over 7 bases. The germline CDR1 and CDR2 sequences are MGHRA and YSYEKL. V shed 0 bases and J 4 bases; nucleotides not matched to a gene: 9. CDR3 length: 17 amino acids. The CDR3 spells CASSQDPEGAAGNTIYF. In nucleotides, the CDR3 is TGCGCCAGCAGCCAAGATCCCGAGGGGGCAGCCGGAAACACCATATATTTT.

This clonotype came up once. The chain carries TRBV28 and TRBJ2-7; 7 nucleotides line up with TRBD1. Unmatched junction bases numbered 6, after V lost 4 bases and J lost 3 bases. The germline V gene encodes CDR1 MDHEN and CDR2 SYDVKM. The CDR3 spans 14 residues. CDR3 in DNA: TGTGCCAGCAGTTACAGGGGAAGGAGCTACGAGCAGTACTTC. Amino acids: CASSYRGRSYEQYF.

This chain links TRBV20-1 with TRBJ2-5, with D perhaps TRBD2 (5 bases). The germline V and J ends were trimmed by 1 base and 4 bases, with 25 bases remaining between them. Germline values: CDR1 DFQATT, CDR2 SNEGSKA (reference sequence). CDR3 size: 18 residues. The CDR3 nucleotides are TGCAGTGCTAGAGGACGACTCCGAGTGTCGGTCCGGGGAGAGACCCAGTACTTC. Translation gives CSARGRLRVSVRGETQYF.

The V gene is TRBV9, the J gene TRBJ2-7; D unclear. V was trimmed by 0 bases and J by 6 bases, leaving 13 bases between them. There are 14 residues in the CDR3. Germline-derived CDR1 and CDR2 are SGDLS and YYNGEE. The chain's CDR3 is CASSVGGDRLEQYF. CDR3 sequence (DNA): TGTGCCAGCAGCGTAGGAGGTGACCGACTCGAGCAGTACTTC. Supplemented by reference TRBV9 and TRBJ2-7, the full variable domain reads DSGVTQTPKHLITATGQRVTLRCSPRSGDLSVYWYQQSLDQGLQFLIQYYNGEERAKGNILERFSAQQFPDLHSELNLSSLELGDSALYFCASSVGGDRLEQYFGPGTRLTVT.

This chain links TRBV5-8 with TRBJ2-2; D possibly matches TRBD1 or TRBD2 (6 bases each). Trimming pared 2 bases from V and 4 bases from J, leaving 15 bases between. Germline V gene data show CDR1 as SGHTS and CDR2 as YDEGEE. The CDR3 is made up of 16 amino acids. The CDR3 spells CASSFRPGASTGELFF. The CDR3 nucleotides read TGTGCCAGCAGCTTTCGTCCGGGGGCGAGCACCGGGGAGCTGTTTTTT. Full variable domain (rest looked up from reference TRBV5-8 and TRBJ2-2): EAGVTQSPTHLIKTRGQQATLRCSPISGHTSVYWYQQALGLGLQFLLWYDEGEERNRGNFPPRFSGRQFPNYSSELNVNALELEDSALYLCASSFRPGASTGELFFGEGSRLTVL.

V usage is TRBV21-1 and J usage is TRBJ1-5; the table's TRBD1 call for D was not verified on the DNA. TRBV21-1 is a known pseudogene. The CDR3 has 11 residues. This CDR3 reads CASSRGQPQHF. In DNA, the CDR3 is TGTGCCAGCAGCAGGGGGCAGCCCCAGCATTTT.